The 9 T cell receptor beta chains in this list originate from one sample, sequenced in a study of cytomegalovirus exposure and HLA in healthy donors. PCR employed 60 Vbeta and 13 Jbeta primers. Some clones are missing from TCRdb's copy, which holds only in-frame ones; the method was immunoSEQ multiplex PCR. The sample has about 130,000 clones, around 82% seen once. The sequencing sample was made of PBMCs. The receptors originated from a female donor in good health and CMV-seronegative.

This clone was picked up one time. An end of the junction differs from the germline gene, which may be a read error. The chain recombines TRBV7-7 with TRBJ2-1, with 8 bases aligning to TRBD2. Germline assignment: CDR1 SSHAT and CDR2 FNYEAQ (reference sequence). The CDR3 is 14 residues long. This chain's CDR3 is CASSQGLGGNEQFF. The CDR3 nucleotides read TGTGCTAGCAGCCAGGGACTAGGGGGGAATGAGCAGTTCTTC.

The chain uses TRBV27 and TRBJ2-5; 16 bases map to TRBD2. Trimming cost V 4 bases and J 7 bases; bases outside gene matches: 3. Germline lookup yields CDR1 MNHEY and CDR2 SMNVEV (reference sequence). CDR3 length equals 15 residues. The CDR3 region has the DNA TGTGCCAGCAGTTCGGGACTAGCGGGAGGGGGGACCCAGTACTTC. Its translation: CASSSGLAGGGTQYF.

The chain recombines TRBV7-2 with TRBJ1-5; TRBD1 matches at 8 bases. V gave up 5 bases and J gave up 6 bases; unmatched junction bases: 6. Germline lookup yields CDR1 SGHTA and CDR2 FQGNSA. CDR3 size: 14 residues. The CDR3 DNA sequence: TGTGCCAGCAGCACCCGACAGGGGATTCAGCCCCAGCATTTT. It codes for CASSTRQGIQPQHF.

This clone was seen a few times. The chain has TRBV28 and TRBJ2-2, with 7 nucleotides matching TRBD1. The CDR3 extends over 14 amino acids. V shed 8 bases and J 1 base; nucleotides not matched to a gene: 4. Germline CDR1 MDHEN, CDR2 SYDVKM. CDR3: CASLGQQNTGELFF. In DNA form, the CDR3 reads TGTGCCAGCCTGGGACAGCAGAACACCGGGGAGCTGTTTTTT.

This CDR3 is CASSDRTGSLGVYGYTF. Here the CDR3 DNA reads TGTGCCAGCAGCGACAGGACAGGGAGCCTAGGGGTCTATGGCTACACCTTC. This chain connects TRBV25-1 to TRBJ1-2; 8 bases match TRBD1. J was trimmed by 4 bases and V by 6 bases; bases with no gene match: 16. The CDR3 is 17 residues long. CDR1 is MGHDK, CDR2 SYGVNS, per germline.

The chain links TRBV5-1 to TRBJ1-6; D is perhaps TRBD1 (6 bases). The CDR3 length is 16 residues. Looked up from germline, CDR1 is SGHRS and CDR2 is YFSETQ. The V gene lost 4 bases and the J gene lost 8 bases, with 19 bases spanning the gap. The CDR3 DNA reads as TGCGCCAGCAGCGGTCCGGACAGCTCGAGAGATTCACCCCTCCACTTT. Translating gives CASSGPDSSRDSPLHF.

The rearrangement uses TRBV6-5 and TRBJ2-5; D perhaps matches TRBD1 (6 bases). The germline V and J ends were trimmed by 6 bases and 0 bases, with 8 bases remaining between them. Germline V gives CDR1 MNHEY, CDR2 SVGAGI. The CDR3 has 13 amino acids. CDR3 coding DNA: TGTGCCAGCAGGAGGGGGTACCAAGAGACCCAGTACTTC. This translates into CASRRGYQETQYF.

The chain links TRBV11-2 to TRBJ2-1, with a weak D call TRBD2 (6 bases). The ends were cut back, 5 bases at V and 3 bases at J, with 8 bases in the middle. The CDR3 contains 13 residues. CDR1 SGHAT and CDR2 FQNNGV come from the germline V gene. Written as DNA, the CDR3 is TGTGCCAGCAGCCTTAGCGGCTACAATGAGCAGTTCTTC. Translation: CASSLSGYNEQFF.

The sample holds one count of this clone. CDR3 bases: TGTGCCAGCAGCTTGTTCTTGGCTAGCGGGAGGTCGCCCAATGAGCAGTTCTTC. Its translation is CASSLFLASGRSPNEQFF. The chain combines TRBV5-4 with TRBJ2-1, with 11 bases that match TRBD2. V lost 1 base to trimming and J lost 6 bases; unmatched junction nucleotides: 12. The CDR3 is 18 amino acids. The germline gives CDR1 SGHNT, CDR2 YYREEE (reference sequence).